The 26 T cell receptor beta chains listed next were all sequenced from one sample in a study of T cells in placental villitis. Study-wide findings and caveats: Median clonality was approximately 0.061 in villitis of unknown etiology placentae versus about 0.006 in controls.

The immunoSEQ assay was v4. Sequencing used immunoSEQ multiplex PCR; TCRdb keeps in-frame clones, though not all of them. In the table there are roughly 580 clones, approximately 80% of which are singletons. These receptors' targets are unknown. Specimen: placental tissue containing maternal and fetal cells. The receptors come from a human patient with villitis of unknown etiology; the placental T cells may come from both mother and fetus.

The J gene is TRBJ1-2, the V gene TRBV7-9, with D perhaps matching TRBD1 (5 bases). The V gene lost 2 bases and the J gene lost 4 bases, with 14 bases spanning the gap. Germline lookup yields CDR1 SEHNR and CDR2 FQNEAQ (reference sequence). CDR3 length: 15 amino acids. The CDR3 loop reads CASSLSRDGGYGYTF. Here the CDR3 DNA reads TGTGCCAGCAGCTTATCGCGGGACGGAGGCTATGGCTACACCTTC.

J is TRBJ2-5 and V is TRBV13; D perhaps matches TRBD2 (5 bases). Germline loops: CDR1 PRHDT, CDR2 FYEKMQ (reference sequence). The CDR3 runs to 14 residues. Trimming left V 5 bases short and J 3 bases short, with 13 bases between. The CDR3 reads CASSLRTVKETQYF. Here the CDR3 DNA reads TGTGCCAGCAGCCTCCGGACTGTAAAAGAGACCCAGTACTTC. The variable domain in full, completed from reference TRBV13 and TRBJ2-5, reads AAGVIQSPRHLIKEKRETATLKCYPIPRHDTVYWYQQGPGQDPQFLISFYEKMQSDKGSIPDRFSAQQFSDYHSELNMSSLELGDSALYFCASSLRTVKETQYFGPGTRLLVL.

This clone has a handful of counts. The chain employs TRBV6-5 and TRBJ1-2, with D unclear. Germline V lookup: CDR1 MNHEY, CDR2 SVGAGI. The CDR3 consists of 13 residues. Between the trimmed V and J ends, which lost 2 bases and 7 bases, there was a span of 11 bases. The CDR3 bases are TGTGCCAGCAGTTACAAGGCATTGGGTGGCTACACCTTC. Translated: CASSYKALGGYTF.

The chain employs TRBV5-1 and TRBJ2-4, with 8 bases matching TRBD1. Trimming cost V 5 bases and J 6 bases; bases outside gene matches: 10. The length of the CDR3 is 15 residues. Germline loops: CDR1 SGHRS, CDR2 YFSETQ. The CDR3 sequence: CASRSSPGGLNIQYF. CDR3 nucleotide sequence: TGCGCCAGCAGGTCTTCACCAGGGGGCTTAAACATTCAGTACTTC. The full variable domain, its missing parts supplied by reference TRBV5-1 and TRBJ2-4, is KAGVTQTPRYLIKTRGQQVTLSCSPISGHRSVSWYQQTPGQGLQFLFEYFSETQRNKGNFPGRFSGRQFSNSRSEMNVSTLELGDSALYLCASRSSPGGLNIQYFGAGTRLSVL.

The chain combines TRBV13 with TRBJ2-5, with D possibly being TRBD2 (6 bases). The length of the CDR3 is 14 residues. Trimming stripped 5 bases from V and 3 bases from J, with 13 bases between. Germline CDR1 PRHDT, CDR2 FYEKMQ (reference sequence). In nucleotides, the CDR3 is TGTGCCAGCAGCATTCGGACTATGAAAGAGACCCAGTACTTC. Its translation: CASSIRTMKETQYF.

This chain connects TRBV2 to TRBJ2-7, with 7 bases aligning to TRBD2. This CDR3 comprises 12 residues. The V gene's germline CDR1 is SNHLY and CDR2 FYNNEI. V gave up 7 bases and J gave up 6 bases; unmatched junction bases: 6. The CDR3 DNA follows: TGTGCCAGCACCAGGACTAGAAGCGAGCAGTACTTC. This sequence encodes CASTRTRSEQYF.

Worth noting for this clone: The same CDR3 is also encoded by other DNA sequences in this sample. The genes are TRBV7-6 and TRBJ2-7; D gene uncertain. The V and J ends lost 3 bases and 7 bases respectively, with 10 bases between them. Looked up from germline, CDR1 is SGHVS and CDR2 is FNYEAQ. The CDR3 totals 12 residues. Here the CDR3 DNA reads TGTGCCAGCAGCTTTTCAGGAAGGGAGCAGTACTTC. Its protein is CASSFSGREQYF.

A few counts support this clone. This chain joins TRBV5-4 and TRBJ2-2; D not certain. This CDR3 is 12 amino acids long. With 4 bases removed from V and 2 bases from J, the gap between germline ends came to 3 bases. CDR1 is SGHNT, CDR2 YYREEE, per germline (reference sequence). CDR3 residues: CASSTNTGELFF. CDR3 nucleotide sequence: TGTGCCAGCAGCACTAACACCGGGGAGCTGTTTTTT. Complete variable domain (other parts from reference TRBV5-4 and TRBJ2-2): ETGVTQSPTHLIKTRGQQVTLRCSSQSGHNTVSWYQQALGQGPQFIFQYYREEENGRGNFPPRFSGLQFPNYSSELNVNALELDDSALYLCASSTNTGELFFGEGSRLTVL.

The chain uses TRBV9 and TRBJ2-1; 7 positions agree with TRBD2. V trimming: 0 bases; J trimming: 4 bases; junction bases outside the gene matches: 4. Germline CDR1 and CDR2: SGDLS and YYNGEE. This CDR3 comprises 15 residues. The CDR3 is CASSVARDYYNEQFF. CDR3 bases: TGTGCCAGCAGCGTAGCTCGGGACTATTACAATGAGCAGTTCTTC. The whole variable domain, filled in from reference TRBV9 and TRBJ2-1, reads DSGVTQTPKHLITATGQRVTLRCSPRSGDLSVYWYQQSLDQGLQFLIQYYNGEERAKGNILERFSAQQFPDLHSELNLSSLELGDSALYFCASSVARDYYNEQFFGPGTRLTVL.

This chain links TRBV5-6 with TRBJ2-3; D is tentatively TRBD1 or TRBD2 (5 bases each). The germline gives CDR1 SGHDT, CDR2 YYEEEE. The V end lost 4 bases, the J end lost 10 bases, and 13 bases lay between the germline ends. The CDR3 totals 12 residues. CDR3 nucleotides: TGTGCCAGCAGCCTCGGGGACCCGGCGCAGTATTTT. Protein: CASSLGDPAQYF. Filled out from reference TRBV5-6 and TRBJ2-3, the complete variable domain reads DAGVTQSPTHLIKTRGQQVTLRCSPKSGHDTVSWYQQALGQGPQFIFQYYEEEERQRGNFPDRFSGHQFPNYSSELNVNALLLGDSALYLCASSLGDPAQYFGPGTRLTVL.

This chain links TRBV13 with TRBJ2-5; D is uncertain. V shed 2 bases and J shed 4 bases, with 11 bases lying between them. Germline V gene sequence: CDR1 PRHDT, CDR2 FYEKMQ (reference sequence). This CDR3 contains 14 residues. The CDR3 spells CASSLRRTLETQYF. CDR3 nucleotides: TGTGCCAGCAGCTTAAGGAGAACTCTAGAGACCCAGTACTTC.

The CDR3 loop reads CASSSLQGAYGYTF. DNA of the CDR3: TGTGCCAGCAGTTCGTTACAGGGGGCCTATGGCTACACCTTC. The gene calls are TRBV28 and TRBJ1-2, with 9 bases identical to TRBD1. The length of the CDR3 is 14 residues. Germline V gives CDR1 MDHEN, CDR2 SYDVKM. Unmatched junction bases numbered 4, after V lost 4 bases and J lost 4 bases.

V and J are TRBV6-5 and TRBJ1-4; a weak D match, TRBD1 (5 bases). Trimming took 0 bases from V and 7 from J, leaving 12 bases between them. Germline V gives CDR1 MNHEY, CDR2 SVGAGI. This CDR3 is 15 amino acids long. The DNA for the CDR3 is TGTGCCAGCAGTTACTCTTCAGGGCGGGGTGAAAAACTGTTTTTT. It encodes CASSYSSGRGEKLFF.

The V call is TRBV4-2, the J call TRBJ1-1; no clear D. Germline values: CDR1 LGHNA, CDR2 YNFKEQ. The V end lost 5 bases, the J end lost 1 base, and 8 bases lay between the germline ends. The CDR3 loop spans 13 amino acids. CDR3 nucleotides: TGTGCCAGCAGCGCTAAAGGGAACACTGAAGCTTTCTTT. Translating gives CASSAKGNTEAFF.

The chain combines TRBV13 with TRBJ2-5, with a tentative D call TRBD2 (5 bases). The length of the CDR3 is 14 residues. Trimming stripped 5 bases from V and 4 bases from J, with 14 bases between. Germline CDR1 is PRHDT and CDR2 is FYEKMQ (reference sequence). CDR3 in DNA: TGTGCCAGCAGCCAGAGGAGGATGGCAGAGACCCAGTACTTC. Protein product: CASSQRRMAETQYF.

The V gene is TRBV24-1, the J gene TRBJ2-1; D call uncertain. The V and J ends lost 4 bases and 3 bases respectively, with 12 bases between them. The CDR3 sequence is 15 residues long. CDR1 is KGHDR and CDR2 is SFDVKD in the germline V gene. The CDR3 DNA reads as TGTGCCACCAGTGACCGTTGGACGGTCTACAATGAGCAGTTCTTC. This gives the protein CATSDRWTVYNEQFF.

This rearrangement joins TRBV4-2 to TRBJ2-7; 7 positions match TRBD2. Trimming at V came to 1 base and at J to 3 bases, leaving 6 bases not matched to a gene. The germline V gene has CDR1 LGHNA and CDR2 YNFKEQ. The CDR3 spans 15 residues. CDR3 sequence: CASSQGTSANYEQYF. The CDR3 DNA follows: TGTGCCAGCAGCCAAGGCACTAGCGCGAACTACGAGCAGTACTTC.

The chain joins TRBV3-1 (or the pseudogene TRBV3-2) to TRBJ1-2; D possibly corresponds to TRBD1 (6 bases). V shed 3 bases and J shed 8 bases, with 13 bases lying between them. There are 13 residues in the CDR3. CDR1 and CDR2 (germline): LGHDT, YNNKEL (reference sequence). The chain's CDR3 is CASSHRNRDGYTF. CDR3 nucleotides: TGTGCCAGCAGCCACCGTAACAGGGACGGCTACACCTTC.

The V gene is TRBV28, the J gene TRBJ2-7; TRBD2 matches 8 bases. Losses at the gene ends were 3 bases for V and 2 bases for J; bases not matched to a gene: 3. The germline gives CDR1 MDHEN, CDR2 SYDVKM. The CDR3 extends over 14 amino acids. The CDR3 reads CASSLWRGAYEQYF. The DNA for the CDR3 is TGTGCCAGCAGTTTGTGGCGGGGGGCCTACGAGCAGTACTTC.

This clone was recorded once. Written as DNA, the CDR3 is TGTGCCAGCAGCTTGCGGCAGATGGCAGAGACCCAGTACTTC. This encodes CASSLRQMAETQYF. V usage is TRBV13 and J usage is TRBJ2-5; no firm D call. There are 14 residues in the CDR3. V lost 3 bases, J lost 4 bases, and 12 bases lay in between. Germline CDR1 reads PRHDT; CDR2 reads FYEKMQ (reference sequence).

With regard to this clone: The junction departs from the called germline gene at one end, perhaps through a read error. The chain carries TRBV13 and TRBJ1-4; the D is unclear. Germline lookup yields CDR1 PRHDT and CDR2 FYEKMQ (reference sequence). The CDR3 has 14 residues. CDR3 in DNA: TGTGCCAGTAGCTTACGTAGGGTTCGGGAAAAACTGTTTTTT. Its protein is CASSLRRVREKLFF.

V is TRBV12-3 or TRBV12-4 and J is TRBJ2-7; no reliable D call. The CDR3 is 13 amino acids. The V gene lost 8 bases and the J gene lost 1 base, with 12 bases spanning the gap. Written as DNA, the CDR3 is TGTGCCAGCGGTGGTCGGACGTCCTACGAGCAGTACTTC. Protein: CASGGRTSYEQYF.

Note on this clone: The identical CDR3 is also encoded by other nucleotide sequences in the sample. V and J are TRBV6-5 and TRBJ1-3; D gene uncertain. Trimming pared 2 bases from V and 0 bases from J, leaving 11 bases between. Looked up from germline, CDR1 is MNHEY and CDR2 is SVGAGI. This CDR3 comprises 16 residues. As DNA, the CDR3 is TGTGCCAGCAGTTACGGGGTGGGGAGCTCTGGAAACACCATATATTTT. This gives the protein CASSYGVGSSGNTIYF.

This chain joins TRBV24-1 and TRBJ1-2; 9 bases map to TRBD1. Trimming took 0 bases from V and 4 from J; bases not matched to a gene: 5. CDR3 length: 16 amino acids. Germline lookup yields CDR1 KGHDR and CDR2 SFDVKD. Written as DNA, the CDR3 is TGTGCCACCAGTGATTTGGGGGGGACAGGGACCTATGGCTACACCTTC. The encoded protein is CATSDLGGTGTYGYTF.

The V gene is TRBV6-5, the J gene TRBJ2-7; 14 bases align to TRBD2. V lost 2 bases and J lost 0; bases outside the gene matches: 0. Per germline, CDR1 MNHEY and CDR2 SVGAGI. CDR3 length equals 16 residues. CDR3 nucleotides: TGTGCCAGCAGTTACGGGACTAGCGGGAGCTCCTACGAGCAGTACTTC. Amino acids: CASSYGTSGSSYEQYF.

The chain carries TRBV19 and TRBJ1-4; no definite D call. The V and J ends lost 3 bases and 2 bases respectively, with 7 bases between them. Germline loops: CDR1 LNHDA, CDR2 SQIVND (reference sequence). The CDR3 runs to 14 residues. Here the CDR3 reads CASSIRDTNEKLFF. CDR3 DNA sequence: TGTGCCAGTAGTATTCGTGACACTAATGAAAAACTGTTTTTT.